This T cell receptor beta chain emerged from a study of T cell clonotyping in hematopoietic cell transplantation. Study-level points and caveats: At the given depth, recipient repertoires were over 95% de novo clonotypes.

As to this clone: The antigen remains unidentified.

The assay was immunoSEQ multiplex PCR, and TCRdb's table has in-frame clones only and misses some. Of about 70,000 clones listed, roughly 93% are singletons. Germline V lookup: CDR1 SGDLS, CDR2 YYNGEE. This CDR3 is built from 16 residues. Trimming cost V 1 base and J 6 bases; bases outside gene matches: 9. The chain joins TRBV9 to TRBJ2-2, with TRBD2 identical over 7 bases. The sequence came from a man aged 50 to 59 in good health. Some clones in this sample may be carry-over from other donors' samples. The sequenced sample consisted of peripheral blood mononuclear cells. The DNA for the CDR3 is TGTGCCAGCAGCGTAAGGGCGGGAGCACTTTCCGGGGAGCTGTTTTTT. Translated, it gives CASSVRAGALSGELFF.